A single sample is the source of the 11 T cell receptor beta chains below, sequenced in a study of radiotherapy plus CTLA-4 blockade in lung cancer (dated 2018 in TCRdb). To prepare the library, the immunoSEQ multiplex PCR assay was applied. In its TCRdb copy, this immuneACCESS table keeps in-frame sequences only and misses some clones. Where compared with another copy, unresolved V genes explain less than half of these, and the others have no known cause. Present in this sample are tens of thousands of clones, just under 75% of which were seen just once. The ten largest clones add up to approximately 11% of the sample. Sequencing was performed on peripheral blood, taken from a patient treated with radiotherapy plus ipilimumab. Receptors originate from a human donor with non-small cell lung cancer who had stable disease on radiotherapy plus ipilimumab.

V is TRBV5-1 and J is TRBJ2-2; tentatively, D is TRBD1 (5 bases). The CDR3 covers 14 residues. V was shortened by 1 base and J by 4 bases, with 8 bases between the two germline ends. CDR1 is SGHRS and CDR2 is YFSETQ in the germline V gene. In DNA form, the CDR3 reads TGCGCCAGCAGCTTGCAGGGTGGCACCGGGGAGCTGTTTTTT. Amino acid sequence: CASSLQGGTGELFF.

The chain links TRBV7-8 to TRBJ2-5; D might be TRBD2 (6 bases). V lost 3 bases and J 1 base, leaving 15 bases between the germline ends. CDR3 length: 16 residues. Germline V gives CDR1 SGHVS, CDR2 FQNEAQ. As DNA, the CDR3 is TGTGCCAGCAGCTTCGGCCGACGGGGACTCCAAGAGACCCAGTACTTC. Translated, it gives CASSFGRRGLQETQYF.

This clone was seen just once. The V and J genes are TRBV7-3 and TRBJ2-7; perhaps TRBD1 as D (8 bases). The CDR3 totals 14 residues. Germline V gives CDR1 SGHTA, CDR2 FQGTGA. V lost 5 bases, J lost 9 bases, and 20 bases lay in between. The CDR3 sequence: CASSRGDRPEAQYF. The CDR3 bases are TGTGCCAGCAGCCGGGGGGACAGGCCGGAGGCGCAGTACTTC.

This clone is judged medium-sized. The V and J genes are TRBV27 and TRBJ2-3, with D hard to call. Trimming cost V 1 base and J 0 bases, with 8 bases left between them. The germline gives CDR1 MNHEY, CDR2 SMNVEV (reference sequence). The CDR3 consists of 15 residues. CDR3 in DNA: TGTGCCAGCAGTTTATTCGCGCATAGCACAGATACGCAGTATTTT. Amino acids: CASSLFAHSTDTQYF.

This clone was found once. This chain joins TRBV25-1 and TRBJ1-2, with TRBD1 identical over 9 bases. The ends lost 3 bases at V and 5 bases at J; junction bases unmatched: 7. The germline V gene encodes CDR1 MGHDK and CDR2 SYGVNS. This CDR3 is 15 amino acids long. In DNA form, the CDR3 reads TGTGCCAGCAGTGATACGACGGGACAGGGTTATGGCTACACCTTC. The encoded protein is CASSDTTGQGYGYTF.

The chain couples TRBV19 to TRBJ1-1; D might be TRBD1 (5 bases). This CDR3 is 15 amino acids long. The germline CDR1 and CDR2 sequences are LNHDA and SQIVND (reference sequence). The V gene lost 7 bases and the J gene lost 5 bases, with 20 bases spanning the gap. The CDR3 loop reads CASIPPGRRGTEAFF. CDR3 nucleotide sequence: TGTGCCAGTATTCCACCCGGTAGGAGGGGTACTGAAGCTTTCTTT.

J is TRBJ2-1 and V is TRBV27; TRBD1 might be the D (6 bases). CDR3 length: 16 residues. The V gene's germline CDR1 is MNHEY and CDR2 SMNVEV (reference sequence). Trimming left V 1 base short and J 0 bases short, with 10 bases between. CDR3 sequence: CASSLFQGSSYNEQFF. As DNA, the CDR3 is TGTGCCAGCAGTTTATTTCAGGGGAGCTCCTACAATGAGCAGTTCTTC.

This clone was counted between two and nine times. The rearrangement links TRBV5-1 to TRBJ1-1, with D possibly being TRBD1 (6 bases). Germline V gene data show CDR1 as SGHRS and CDR2 as YFSETQ. With 6 bases removed from V and 0 bases from J, the gap between germline ends came to 12 bases. This CDR3 region has 14 residues. CDR3 protein: CASTRTALNTEAFF. Written as DNA, the CDR3 is TGCGCCAGCACCAGGACAGCCTTGAACACTGAAGCTTTCTTT.

This sequence joins TRBV10-3 and TRBJ1-3; the D is unclear. The CDR3 runs 11 residues. Per the germline V gene, CDR1 is ENHRY and CDR2 is SYGVKD. Between the trimmed V and J ends, which lost 7 bases and 4 bases, there was a span of 5 bases. The CDR3 DNA is TGTGCCATCATGAGCGGAAACACCATATATTTT. This gives the protein CAIMSGNTIYF.

The chain links TRBV7-8 to TRBJ1-3; no clear D. Looked up from germline, CDR1 is SGHVS and CDR2 is FQNEAQ. The CDR3 contains 15 residues. V lost 5 bases to trimming and J lost 0 bases, with 11 bases between them. The CDR3 sequence: CASSPNSASGNTIYF. CDR3 DNA sequence: TGTGCCAGCAGCCCCAACAGTGCCTCTGGAAACACCATATATTTT.

This clone has more than one count but fewer than ten. The chain is built from TRBV18 and TRBJ1-1, with 10 bases fitting TRBD1. Per germline, CDR1 KGHSH and CDR2 LQKENI. CDR3 length equals 13 residues. J lost 5 bases, V lost 7 bases, and 4 bases had no gene match. The CDR3 reads CASWTGGSTEAFF. The CDR3 DNA sequence: TGTGCCAGCTGGACAGGGGGTAGTACTGAAGCTTTCTTT.